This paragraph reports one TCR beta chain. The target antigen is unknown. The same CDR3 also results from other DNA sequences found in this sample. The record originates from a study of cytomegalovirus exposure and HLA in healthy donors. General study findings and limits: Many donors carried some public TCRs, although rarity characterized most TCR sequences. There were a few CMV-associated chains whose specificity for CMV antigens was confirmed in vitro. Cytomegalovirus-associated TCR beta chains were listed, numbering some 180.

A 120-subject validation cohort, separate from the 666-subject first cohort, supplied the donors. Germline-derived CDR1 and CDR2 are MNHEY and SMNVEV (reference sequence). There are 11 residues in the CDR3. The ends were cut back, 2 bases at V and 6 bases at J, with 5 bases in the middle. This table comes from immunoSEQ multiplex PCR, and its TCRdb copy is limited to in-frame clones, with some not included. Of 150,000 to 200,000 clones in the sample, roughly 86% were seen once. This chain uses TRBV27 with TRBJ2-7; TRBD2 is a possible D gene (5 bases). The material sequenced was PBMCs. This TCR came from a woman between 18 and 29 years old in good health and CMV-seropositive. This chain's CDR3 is CASSLAGEQYF. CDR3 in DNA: TGTGCCAGCAGTTTAGCGGGCGAGCAGTACTTC.